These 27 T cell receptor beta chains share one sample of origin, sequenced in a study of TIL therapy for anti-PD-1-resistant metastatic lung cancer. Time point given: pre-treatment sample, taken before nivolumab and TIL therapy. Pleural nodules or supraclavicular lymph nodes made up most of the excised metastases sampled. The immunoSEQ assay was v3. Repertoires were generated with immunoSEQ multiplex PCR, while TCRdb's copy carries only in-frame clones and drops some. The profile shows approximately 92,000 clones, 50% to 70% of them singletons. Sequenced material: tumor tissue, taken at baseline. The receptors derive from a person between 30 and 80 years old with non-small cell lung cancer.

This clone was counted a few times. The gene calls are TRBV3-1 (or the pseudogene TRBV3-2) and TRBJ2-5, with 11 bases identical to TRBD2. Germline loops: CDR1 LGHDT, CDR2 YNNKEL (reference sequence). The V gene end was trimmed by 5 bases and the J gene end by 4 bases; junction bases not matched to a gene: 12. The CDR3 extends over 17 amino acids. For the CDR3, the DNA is TGTGCCAGCAGCGACGTTACCACTAGCGGGAGAGGAGAGACCCAGTACTTC. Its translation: CASSDVTTSGRGETQYF.

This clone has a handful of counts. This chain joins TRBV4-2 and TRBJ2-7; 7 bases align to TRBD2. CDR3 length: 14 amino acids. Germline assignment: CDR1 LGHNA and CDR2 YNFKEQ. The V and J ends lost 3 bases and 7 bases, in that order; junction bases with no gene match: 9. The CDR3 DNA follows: TGTGCCAGCAGCCACGGGGGGTCCCCAGGGGAGCAGTACTTC. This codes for CASSHGGSPGEQYF.

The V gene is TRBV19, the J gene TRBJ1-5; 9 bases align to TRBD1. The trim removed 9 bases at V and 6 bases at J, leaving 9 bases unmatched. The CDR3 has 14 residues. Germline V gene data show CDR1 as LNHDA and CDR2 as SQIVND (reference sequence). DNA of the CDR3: TGTGCCAGCAGGACAGGGGATTTTTCTCAGCCCCAGCATTTT. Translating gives CASRTGDFSQPQHF.

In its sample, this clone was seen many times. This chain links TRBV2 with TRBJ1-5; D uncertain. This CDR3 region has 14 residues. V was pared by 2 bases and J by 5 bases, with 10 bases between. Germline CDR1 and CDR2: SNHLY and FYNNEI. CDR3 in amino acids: CASSEWETDQPQHF. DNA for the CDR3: TGTGCCAGCAGTGAATGGGAAACCGATCAGCCCCAGCATTTT.

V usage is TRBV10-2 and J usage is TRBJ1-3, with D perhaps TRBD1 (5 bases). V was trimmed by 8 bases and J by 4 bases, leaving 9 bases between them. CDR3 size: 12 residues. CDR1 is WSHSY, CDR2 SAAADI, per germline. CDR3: CASGGGGNTIYF. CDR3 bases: TGCGCCAGCGGCGGGGGGGGAAACACCATATATTTT.

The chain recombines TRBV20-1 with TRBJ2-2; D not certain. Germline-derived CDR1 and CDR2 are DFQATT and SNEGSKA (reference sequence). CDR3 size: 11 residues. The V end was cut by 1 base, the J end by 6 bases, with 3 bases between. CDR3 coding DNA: TGCAGTGCTAGAGGGCCCGGGGAGCTGTTTTTT. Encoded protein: CSARGPGELFF.

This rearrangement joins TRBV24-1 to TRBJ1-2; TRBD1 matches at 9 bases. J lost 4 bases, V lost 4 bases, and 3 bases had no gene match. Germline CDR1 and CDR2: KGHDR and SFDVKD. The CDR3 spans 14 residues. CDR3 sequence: CATSEGQGFYGYTF. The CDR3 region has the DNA TGTGCCACCAGTGAAGGACAGGGGTTCTATGGCTACACCTTC.

The CDR3 coding sequence is TGTGCCAGCAGTTTAATAGGGACTAGCGGGACCACAGATACGCAGTATTTT. This sequence encodes CASSLIGTSGTTDTQYF. The rearrangement joins TRBV27 to TRBJ2-3; 13 bases align to TRBD2. Germline CDR1 MNHEY, CDR2 SMNVEV (reference sequence). The CDR3 contains 17 residues. J lost 2 bases, V lost 2 bases, and 4 bases had no gene match.

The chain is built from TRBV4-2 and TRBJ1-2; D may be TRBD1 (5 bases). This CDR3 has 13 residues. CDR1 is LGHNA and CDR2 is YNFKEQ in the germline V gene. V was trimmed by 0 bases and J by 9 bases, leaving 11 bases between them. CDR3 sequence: CASSQEVGLSYTF. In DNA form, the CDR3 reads TGTGCCAGCAGCCAAGAAGTGGGGCTGAGCTACACCTTC.

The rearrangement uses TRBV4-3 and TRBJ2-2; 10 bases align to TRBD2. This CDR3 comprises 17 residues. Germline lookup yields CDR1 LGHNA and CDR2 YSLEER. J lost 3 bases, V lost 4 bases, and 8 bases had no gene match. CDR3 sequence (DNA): TGCGCCAGCAGCCCGTATCGGAGCGGGAGGGACACCGGGGAGCTGTTTTTT. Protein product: CASSPYRSGRDTGELFF.

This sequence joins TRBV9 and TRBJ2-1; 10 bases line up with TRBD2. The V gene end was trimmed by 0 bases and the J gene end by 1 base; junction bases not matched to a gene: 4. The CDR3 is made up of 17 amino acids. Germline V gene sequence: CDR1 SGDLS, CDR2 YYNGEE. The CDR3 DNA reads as TGTGCCAGCAGCGTAGTGGGTAGCGGGGGGTCCTACAATGAGCAGTTCTTC. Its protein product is CASSVVGSGGSYNEQFF.

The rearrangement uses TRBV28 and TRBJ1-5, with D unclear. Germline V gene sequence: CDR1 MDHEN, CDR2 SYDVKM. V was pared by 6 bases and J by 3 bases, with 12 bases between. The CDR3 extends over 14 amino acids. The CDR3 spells CASRVEYTNQPQHF. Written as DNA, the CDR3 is TGTGCCAGCAGAGTTGAATATACCAATCAGCCCCAGCATTTT.

Here the CDR3 reads CASRRDFSSGELFF. Written as DNA, the CDR3 is TGTGCCAGCAGAAGGGACTTTTCGAGCGGGGAGCTGTTTTTT. V gene TRBV28 combines with J gene TRBJ2-2; the D gene is possibly TRBD2 (6 bases). CDR3 length: 14 amino acids. The germline CDR1 and CDR2 sequences are MDHEN and SYDVKM. Trimming removed 6 bases at V and 7 bases at J, with 15 bases between.

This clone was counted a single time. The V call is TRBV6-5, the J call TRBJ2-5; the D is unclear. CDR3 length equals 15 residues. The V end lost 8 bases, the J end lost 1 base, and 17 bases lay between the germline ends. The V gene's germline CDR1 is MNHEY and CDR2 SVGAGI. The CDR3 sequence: CASRILGSPQETQYF. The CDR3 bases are TGTGCCAGCCGGATCCTTGGCAGTCCCCAAGAGACCCAGTACTTC.

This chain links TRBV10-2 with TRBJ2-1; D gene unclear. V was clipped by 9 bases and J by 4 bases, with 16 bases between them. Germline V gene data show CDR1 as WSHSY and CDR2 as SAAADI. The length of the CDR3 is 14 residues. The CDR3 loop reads CASGRTMNYNEQFF. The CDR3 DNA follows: TGCGCCAGTGGACGTACAATGAATTACAATGAGCAGTTCTTC.

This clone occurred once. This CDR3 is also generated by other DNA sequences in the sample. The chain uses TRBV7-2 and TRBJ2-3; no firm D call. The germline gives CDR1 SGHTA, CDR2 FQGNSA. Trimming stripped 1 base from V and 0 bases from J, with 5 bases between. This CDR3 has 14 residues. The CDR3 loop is CASSLGPSTDTQYF. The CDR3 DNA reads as TGTGCCAGCAGCTTAGGTCCTAGCACAGATACGCAGTATTTT. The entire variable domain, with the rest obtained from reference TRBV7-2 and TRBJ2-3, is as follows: GAGVSQSPSNKVTEKGKDVELRCDPISGHTALYWYRQSLGQGLEFLIYFQGNSAPDKSGLPSDRFSAERTGGSVSTLTIQRTQQEDSAVYLCASSLGPSTDTQYFGPGTRLTVL.

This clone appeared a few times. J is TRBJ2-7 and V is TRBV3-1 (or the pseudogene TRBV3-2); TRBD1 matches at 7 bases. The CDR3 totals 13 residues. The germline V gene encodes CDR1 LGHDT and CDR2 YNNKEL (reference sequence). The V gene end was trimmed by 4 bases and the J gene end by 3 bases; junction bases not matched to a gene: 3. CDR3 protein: CASSPRDSYEQYF. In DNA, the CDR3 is TGTGCCAGCAGCCCCCGGGACAGCTACGAGCAGTACTTC.

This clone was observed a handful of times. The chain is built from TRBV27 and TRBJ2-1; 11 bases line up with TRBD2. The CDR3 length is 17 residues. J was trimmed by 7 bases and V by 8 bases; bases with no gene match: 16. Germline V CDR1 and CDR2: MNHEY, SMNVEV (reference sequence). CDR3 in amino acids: CASSRGTSGFSGNEQFF. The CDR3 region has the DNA TGTGCCAGCTCCCGAGGGACTAGCGGCTTCTCGGGGAATGAGCAGTTCTTC.

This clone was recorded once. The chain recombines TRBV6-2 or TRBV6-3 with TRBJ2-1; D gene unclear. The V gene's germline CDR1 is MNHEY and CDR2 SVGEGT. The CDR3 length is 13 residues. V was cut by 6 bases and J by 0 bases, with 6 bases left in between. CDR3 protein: CASSLSSYNEQFF. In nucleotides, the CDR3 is TGTGCCAGCAGCCTCAGCTCCTACAATGAGCAGTTCTTC.

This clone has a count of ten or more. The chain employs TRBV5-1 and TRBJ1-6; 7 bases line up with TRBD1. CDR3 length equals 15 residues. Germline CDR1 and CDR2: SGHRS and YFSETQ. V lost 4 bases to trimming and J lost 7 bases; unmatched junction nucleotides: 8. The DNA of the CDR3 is TGCGCCAGCAGCCTGACCGGGACAGCCAATTCACCCCTCCACTTT. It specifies CASSLTGTANSPLHF.

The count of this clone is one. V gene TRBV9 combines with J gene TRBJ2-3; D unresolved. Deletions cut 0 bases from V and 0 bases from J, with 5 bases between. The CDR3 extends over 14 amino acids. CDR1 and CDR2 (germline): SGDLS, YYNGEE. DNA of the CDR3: TGTGCCAGCAGCGTAGACAGAAGCACAGATACGCAGTATTTT. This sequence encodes CASSVDRSTDTQYF.

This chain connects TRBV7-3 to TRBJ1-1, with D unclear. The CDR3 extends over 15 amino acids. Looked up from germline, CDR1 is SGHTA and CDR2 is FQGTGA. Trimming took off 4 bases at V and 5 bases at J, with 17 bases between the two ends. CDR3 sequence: CASSSIEFTGTEAFF. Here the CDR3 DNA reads TGTGCCAGCAGCTCCATTGAGTTTACGGGAACTGAAGCTTTCTTT.

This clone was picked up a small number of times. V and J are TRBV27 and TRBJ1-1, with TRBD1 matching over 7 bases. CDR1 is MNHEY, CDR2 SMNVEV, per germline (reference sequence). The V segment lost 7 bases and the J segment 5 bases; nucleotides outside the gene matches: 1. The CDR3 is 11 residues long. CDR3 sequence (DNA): TGTGCCAGCAAGGGGGCGACTGAAGCTTTCTTT. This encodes CASKGATEAFF.

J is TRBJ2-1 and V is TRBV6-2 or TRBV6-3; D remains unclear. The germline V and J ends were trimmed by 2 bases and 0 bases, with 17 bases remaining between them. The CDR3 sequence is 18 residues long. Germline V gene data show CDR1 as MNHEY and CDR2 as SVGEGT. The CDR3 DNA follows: TGTGCCAGCAGTTACCCGACACCACCAAAGAGCTCCTACAATGAGCAGTTCTTC. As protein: CASSYPTPPKSSYNEQFF.

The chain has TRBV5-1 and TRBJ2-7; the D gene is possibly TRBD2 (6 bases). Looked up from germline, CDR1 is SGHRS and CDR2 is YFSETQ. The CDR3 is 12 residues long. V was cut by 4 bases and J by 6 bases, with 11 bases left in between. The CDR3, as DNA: TGCGCCAGCAGCCTGGGGGGTGGCGAGCAGTACTTC. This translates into CASSLGGGEQYF.

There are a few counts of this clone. CDR3 loop: CASSERQNNSPLHF. The CDR3 DNA is TGTGCCAGCAGTGAGAGACAGAATAATTCACCCCTCCACTTT. V gene TRBV2 combines with J gene TRBJ1-6, with D possibly being TRBD1 (5 bases). Looked up from germline, CDR1 is SNHLY and CDR2 is FYNNEI. V was trimmed by 3 bases and J by 5 bases, leaving 8 bases between them. The CDR3 is 14 residues long.

The CDR3 sequence: CSAGQGYEQYF. CDR3 coding DNA: TGCAGTGCTGGACAGGGGTACGAGCAGTACTTC. The rearrangement uses TRBV20-1 and TRBJ2-7; 9 nucleotides align to TRBD1. Looked up from germline, CDR1 is DFQATT and CDR2 is SNEGSKA (reference sequence). V trimming: 5 bases; J trimming: 4 bases; junction bases outside the gene matches: 0. The CDR3 covers 11 residues.